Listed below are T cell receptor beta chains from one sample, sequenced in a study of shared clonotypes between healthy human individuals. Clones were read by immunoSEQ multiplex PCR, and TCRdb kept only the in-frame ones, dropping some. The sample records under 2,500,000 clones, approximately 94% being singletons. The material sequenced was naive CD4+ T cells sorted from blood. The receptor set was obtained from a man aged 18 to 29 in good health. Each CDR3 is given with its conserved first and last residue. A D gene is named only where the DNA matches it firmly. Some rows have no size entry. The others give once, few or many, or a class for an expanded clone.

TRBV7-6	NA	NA	CASSLGGAPGTGELFF
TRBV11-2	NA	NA	CASSFSPGLAGEAFF
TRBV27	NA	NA	CASSLTGESSYEQYF
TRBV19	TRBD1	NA	CASTMGGGRWDSPLHF
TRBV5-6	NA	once	CASSYDSSSGNTIYF
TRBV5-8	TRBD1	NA	CASEDRLYEQYF
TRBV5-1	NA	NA	CASSSLDPALEAFF
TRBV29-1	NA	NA	CSVSNLGQLYGYTF
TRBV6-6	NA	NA	CASSPLELWLSEKLFF
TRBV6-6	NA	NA	CASYLGPMNTEAFF
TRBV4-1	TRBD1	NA	CASTMDRAYGYGYTF
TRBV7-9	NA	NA	CASSLATRTGYEQYF
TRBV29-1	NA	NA	CSVDTGETQYF
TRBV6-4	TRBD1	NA	CASSDWTGTDTGELFF
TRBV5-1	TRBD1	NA	CASSLEGQGRETQYF
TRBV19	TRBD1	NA	CASRHTGQGAPGEQYF
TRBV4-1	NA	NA	CASSPTGQETQYF
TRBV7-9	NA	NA	CASSLGGSADTQYF